This T cell receptor (beta chain) stems from a study of shared clonotypes between healthy human individuals. Overall study findings and caveats: The study found roughly 5% of naive CD4 clonotypes shared across several donors.

Original analysis: Junction-only sequences without quality scores were provided by ImmunoSEQ, so filtering was different. Using immunoSEQ multiplex PCR, the repertoire was profiled, and TCRdb retains in-frame clones only, with some absent. The V and J calls and the clone size are those of that table, but D and trimming were determined from the DNA. The table shows approximately 2,000,000 clones, with around 93% occurring only once. Trimming took 6 bases from V and 8 from J, leaving 10 bases between them. The CDR3 runs to 11 residues. CDR1 is MNHNY and CDR2 is SVGAGI in the germline V gene (reference sequence). As concerns this clone: The antigen remains unidentified.

CD45RO-negative cells were positively selected for CCR7, leaving out terminally differentiated effector memory CD45RA+ cells. This sequence originates from a man younger than 35 in good health. Some clones in this sample may be carry-over from other donors' samples. V usage is TRBV6-6 and J usage is TRBJ1-2; perhaps TRBD1 as D (5 bases). Sample: naive CD8+ T cells from PBMCs. The CDR3 protein is CASSLRDGYTF. DNA of the CDR3: TGTGCCAGCAGCCTCAGGGACGGCTACACCTTC.